This TCR beta chain was sequenced in a study of cytomegalovirus exposure and HLA in healthy donors. The primer mix had 60 Vbeta and 13 Jbeta primers. Assay used: immunoSEQ multiplex PCR; TCRdb lists only in-frame clones, some missing. Found here are about 100,000 clones, roughly 80% of them singletons; the top ten hold roughly 7.7%. Findings and limits, study-wide: Being productive about 90% or about 30% of the time was typical of most TCR beta V segments in an earlier analysis.

CDR1 and CDR2 (germline): SGDLS, YYNGEE. The CDR3 consists of 15 residues. Trimming took 8 bases from V and 2 from J, leaving 17 bases between them. The table lists this clone with a few counts. Its cognate antigen is unknown. The sequence came from a middle-aged man in good health and CMV-seropositive. The sample consisted of PBMCs. This rearrangement joins TRBV9 to TRBJ1-5; no reliable D call. The CDR3 sequence: CASAAGVAGNQPQHF. The CDR3 bases are TGTGCCAGTGCTGCGGGAGTTGCTGGCAATCAGCCCCAGCATTTT.